These 30 T cell receptor beta chains originate from one sample sequenced in a study of blood T cells in healthy people across ages. A second PCR of 7 to 11 cycles used a sample-barcoded 5' primer and a J-beta primer mix. TCRdb redid the calling of the 5' RACE reads with MiXCR, one entry per CDR3 protein. The sample shows fewer than 700,000 distinct CDR3 sequences, around 48% of them seen only once. The sequenced material came from blood. These TCRs come from a man of 80 years or more in good health.

This clonotype was detected only a few times. CDR3 region: CASSLETRGGTDTQYF. The CDR3 DNA reads as TGTGCCAGCAGCTTAGAGACGCGGGGGGGCACAGATACGCAGTATTTT. This chain connects TRBV7-2 to TRBJ2-3, with TRBD2 identical over 8 bases. Germline loops: CDR1 SGHTA, CDR2 FQGNSA. The CDR3 consists of 16 residues. V lost 1 base, J lost 1 base, and 4 bases stayed unmatched.

The rearrangement joins TRBV29-1 to TRBJ1-1; D is ambiguous. Germline CDR1 is SQVTM and CDR2 is ANQGSEA. This CDR3 spans 14 amino acids. The V end was cut by 7 bases, the J end by 3 bases, with 18 bases between. The CDR3 sequence is CSAGKSIRDTEAFF. The CDR3 coding sequence is TGCAGCGCCGGGAAGTCTATTAGGGACACTGAAGCTTTCTTT.

The chain employs TRBV6-2 or TRBV6-3 and TRBJ2-3; maybe TRBD1 (5 bases). Germline CDR1 MNHEY, CDR2 SVGEGT. The CDR3 covers 15 residues. V was cut by 2 bases and J by 2 bases, with 11 bases left in between. In DNA form, the CDR3 reads TGTGCCAGCAGTTACACCGACAGCTCCACAGATACGCAGTATTTT. Amino acids: CASSYTDSSTDTQYF.

This chain joins TRBV12-3 or TRBV12-4 and TRBJ2-3, with 7 nucleotides matching TRBD2. This CDR3 is 12 amino acids long. J was trimmed by 6 bases and V by 3 bases; bases with no gene match: 0. DNA for the CDR3: TGTGCCAGCAGTTTCGGGAGGGATACGCAGTATTTT. Amino acids: CASSFGRDTQYF.

The CDR3 sequence: CASSQDGGLAGGTDTQYF. The CDR3 nucleotides read TGCGCCAGCAGCCAAGATGGGGGACTAGCGGGGGGCACAGATACGCAGTATTTT. This rearrangement joins TRBV4-3 to TRBJ2-3, with 14 bases identical to TRBD2. With V trimmed by 0 bases and J by 1 base, 3 bases remained unmatched. The CDR3 sequence is 18 residues long. Per germline, CDR1 LGHNA and CDR2 YSLEER.

A few counts support this clonotype. This chain links TRBV11-2 with TRBJ2-1, with TRBD1 matching 9 bases. The J segment lost 5 bases and the V segment lost 6 bases, leaving 8 bases of the junction unmatched. This CDR3 has 15 residues. Germline CDR1 SGHAT, CDR2 FQNNGV. Here the CDR3 reads CASRQNTGGHNEQFF. In nucleotides, the CDR3 is TGTGCCAGCAGACAGAACACAGGGGGCCACAATGAGCAGTTCTTC.

This clonotype has a handful of counts. The chain has TRBV20-1 and TRBJ2-2; D tentatively fits TRBD1 or TRBD2 (5 bases each). With 3 bases removed from V and 6 bases from J, the gap between germline ends came to 17 bases. There are 15 residues in the CDR3. Germline CDR1 is DFQATT and CDR2 is SNEGSKA (reference sequence). The CDR3 nucleotides read TGCAGTGCTAGCGGGACGAGGGCCCCCCCCGGGGAGCTGTTTTTT. This gives the protein CSASGTRAPPGELFF.

The table lists this clonotype with a few counts. This sequence joins TRBV3-1 and TRBJ2-1, with a weak D call TRBD1 (6 bases). The CDR3 is made up of 15 amino acids. Per germline, CDR1 LGHDT and CDR2 YNNKEL (reference sequence). The V gene lost 1 base and the J gene lost 10 bases, with 17 bases spanning the gap. The CDR3 spells CASSQAGVGLGEQFF. The CDR3 nucleotides are TGTGCCAGCAGCCAAGCAGGGGTAGGCCTGGGGGAGCAGTTCTTC.

This sequence joins TRBV9 and TRBJ2-6; D uncertain. CDR1 SGDLS and CDR2 YYNGEE come from the germline V gene. The V end lost 3 bases, the J end lost 4 bases, and 8 bases lay between the germline ends. The CDR3 runs 14 residues. The CDR3 region is CASSALFGANVLTF. CDR3 bases: TGTGCCAGCAGCGCCTTGTTCGGGGCCAACGTCCTGACTTTC.

The chain recombines TRBV25-1 with TRBJ1-2, with D perhaps TRBD1 (5 bases). Germline V gene sequence: CDR1 MGHDK, CDR2 SYGVNS. The V end lost 2 bases, the J end lost 3 bases, and 7 bases lay between the germline ends. There are 13 residues in the CDR3. The CDR3 bases are TGTGCCAGCAGTGAAGAGGGGCACTATGGCTACACCTTC. Translation gives CASSEEGHYGYTF.

This chain joins TRBV9 and TRBJ2-1, with TRBD2 identical over 11 bases. Germline-derived CDR1 and CDR2 are SGDLS and YYNGEE. This CDR3 spans 17 amino acids. V gave up 0 bases and J gave up 4 bases; unmatched junction bases: 6. CDR3: CASSVARGTSGYNEQFF. CDR3 coding DNA: TGTGCCAGCAGCGTAGCGAGGGGGACTAGCGGATACAATGAGCAGTTCTTC. Variable domain in full (rest from reference TRBV9 and TRBJ2-1): DSGVTQTPKHLITATGQRVTLRCSPRSGDLSVYWYQQSLDQGLQFLIQYYNGEERAKGNILERFSAQQFPDLHSELNLSSLELGDSALYFCASSVARGTSGYNEQFFGPGTRLTVL.

The CDR3 region is CASSRGTGQYEQYF. Here the CDR3 DNA reads TGTGCCAGCAGCCGAGGGACAGGGCAGTACGAGCAGTACTTC. The chain links TRBV7-2 to TRBJ2-7, with 9 bases lining up with TRBD1. The CDR3 length is 14 residues. Trimming removed 5 bases from V and 4 bases from J; junction bases left unmatched: 6. Germline CDR1 reads SGHTA; CDR2 reads FQGNSA.

The chain uses TRBV14 and TRBJ1-2; D gene unclear. Trimming took 1 base from V and 2 from J, leaving 8 bases between them. This CDR3 comprises 14 residues. Germline V gives CDR1 SGHDN, CDR2 FVKESK. The CDR3 is CASSQGLANYGYTF. In DNA, the CDR3 is TGTGCCAGCAGCCAAGGATTGGCGAACTATGGCTACACCTTC.

CDR3 bases: TGTGCCAGCATCGAGGGTGGGGGGGTTTACAATGAGCAGTTCTTC. Encoded protein: CASIEGGGVYNEQFF. The chain carries TRBV7-2 and TRBJ2-1; 7 bases match TRBD2. Trimming removed 7 bases from V and 4 bases from J; junction bases left unmatched: 10. The CDR3 is 15 amino acids. Germline CDR1 reads SGHTA; CDR2 reads FQGNSA. Variable domain in full (rest from reference TRBV7-2 and TRBJ2-1): GAGVSQSPSNKVTEKGKDVELRCDPISGHTALYWYRQSLGQGLEFLIYFQGNSAPDKSGLPSDRFSAERTGGSVSTLTIQRTQQEDSAVYLCASIEGGGVYNEQFFGPGTRLTVL.

The genes are TRBV7-9 and TRBJ1-1; TRBD1 might be the D (5 bases). Trimming shortened V by 10 bases and J by 6 bases, and 15 bases separated the two germline ends. The germline V gene encodes CDR1 SEHNR and CDR2 FQNEAQ (reference sequence). The CDR3 is 12 amino acids. The CDR3 loop is CAISTGGAEAFF. The CDR3 DNA sequence: TGTGCCATCTCCACAGGAGGGGCTGAAGCTTTCTTT.

This clonotype was observed once. This chain links TRBV7-9 with TRBJ1-5, with TRBD1 identical over 8 bases. Per germline, CDR1 SEHNR and CDR2 FQNEAQ (reference sequence). Trimming removed 5 bases from V and 5 bases from J; junction bases left unmatched: 5. This CDR3 comprises 14 residues. The CDR3, as DNA: TGTGCCAGCAGCGCAGGGACAGGCTATCAGCCCCAGCATTTT. Its protein product is CASSAGTGYQPQHF.

This clonotype was counted only a few times. This chain joins TRBV29-1 and TRBJ1-1; tentative D call: TRBD1 (5 bases). Germline V gene data show CDR1 as SQVTM and CDR2 as ANQGSEA. CDR3 length: 14 amino acids. The ends were cut back, 4 bases at V and 0 bases at J, with 12 bases in the middle. CDR3 protein: CSVVGVGLNTEAFF. In DNA, the CDR3 is TGCAGCGTTGTGGGGGTAGGCTTGAACACTGAAGCTTTCTTT. Complete variable domain (other parts from reference TRBV29-1 and TRBJ1-1): SAVISQKPSRDICQRGTSLTIQCQVDSQVTMMFWYRQQPGQSLTLIATANQGSEATYESGFVIDKFPISRPNLTFSTLTVSNMSPEDSSIYLCSVVGVGLNTEAFFGQGTRLTVV.

The chain links TRBV20-1 to TRBJ1-1, with D maybe TRBD1 (5 bases). Trimming took off 1 base at V and 4 bases at J, with 16 bases between the two ends. The germline V gene has CDR1 DFQATT and CDR2 SNEGSKA (reference sequence). This CDR3 contains 15 residues. The CDR3, as DNA: TGCAGTGCTAGAGCCCGATCGGGGGGGGGCACTGAAGCTTTCTTT. This translates into CSARARSGGGTEAFF.

This chain links TRBV12-3 or TRBV12-4 with TRBJ2-7, with D possibly being TRBD1 (5 bases). The CDR3 length is 15 residues. The ends were cut back, 4 bases at V and 0 bases at J, with 13 bases in the middle. In nucleotides, the CDR3 is TGTGCCAGCAGTTCGCAGACAGTCCGCTCCTACGAGCAGTACTTC. As protein: CASSSQTVRSYEQYF.

With respect to this clonotype: At one end, the junction sequence differs from germline, possibly due to a read error. This chain links TRBV7-9 with TRBJ1-1; 7 bases are a match to TRBD1. The length of the CDR3 is 14 residues. Germline CDR1 reads SEHNR; CDR2 reads FQNEAQ (reference sequence). In DNA, the CDR3 is TGTGCCGGCAGCTTACAGGGGCAGAACACTGAAGCTTTCTTT. It yields the protein CAGSLQGQNTEAFF.

This clonotype was counted between two and nine times. This rearrangement joins TRBV15 to TRBJ2-7, with TRBD2 matching over 8 bases. CDR3 length: 15 amino acids. The J segment lost 3 bases and the V segment lost 0 bases, leaving 4 bases of the junction unmatched. The germline V gene has CDR1 LNHNV and CDR2 YYDKDF (reference sequence). The CDR3 spells CATSRDPGGSYEQYF. In DNA form, the CDR3 reads TGTGCCACCAGCAGAGACCCGGGGGGGAGCTACGAGCAGTACTTC.

Only a few counts were recorded for this clonotype. V usage is TRBV12-3 or TRBV12-4 and J usage is TRBJ1-2; perhaps TRBD1 as D (6 bases). The CDR3 covers 13 residues. V lost 6 bases and J lost 4, with 12 bases in between. This CDR3 reads CASRSGQSYGYTF. The CDR3 DNA reads TGTGCCAGCAGGTCAGGACAGAGCTATGGCTACACCTTC.

The chain carries TRBV7-9 and TRBJ2-2; 8 nucleotides align to TRBD2. Germline CDR1 reads SEHNR; CDR2 reads FQNEAQ (reference sequence). The J segment lost 3 bases and the V segment lost 7 bases, leaving 10 bases of the junction unmatched. The CDR3 is made up of 16 amino acids. CDR3 residues: CASTPFGREDTGELFF. Written as DNA, the CDR3 is TGTGCCAGCACCCCCTTCGGGAGGGAAGACACCGGGGAGCTGTTTTTT.

CDR3 in amino acids: CASSLSTTKTTDTQYF. The CDR3 nucleotides are TGTGCCAGCAGCTTATCGACAACGAAAACCACAGATACGCAGTATTTT. The V gene is TRBV7-2, the J gene TRBJ2-3; D gene ambiguous. The CDR3 is 16 amino acids. Per the germline V gene, CDR1 is SGHTA and CDR2 is FQGNSA. V was trimmed by 2 bases and J by 2 bases, leaving 14 bases between them.

The rearrangement uses TRBV7-2 and TRBJ1-6; the D is unclear. The V gene lost 1 base and the J gene lost 5 bases, with 15 bases spanning the gap. The CDR3 extends over 17 amino acids. Germline V CDR1 and CDR2: SGHTA, FQGNSA. The CDR3 DNA reads TGTGCCAGCAGCTTAGTTGTTCCCCCGAGCAATAATTCACCCCTCCACTTT. Protein product: CASSLVVPPSNNSPLHF.

This clonotype was seen more than once but under ten times. The genes are TRBV7-2 and TRBJ2-5, with D possibly TRBD1 on 5 matching bases. V lost 2 bases, J lost 11 bases, and 9 bases lay in between. The CDR3 is made up of 11 amino acids. Germline V lookup: CDR1 SGHTA, CDR2 FQGNSA. The CDR3: CASSLRTFQYF. The CDR3 bases are TGTGCCAGCAGCTTAAGGACATTTCAGTACTTC.

The V call is TRBV29-1, the J call TRBJ2-5; D is perhaps TRBD1 (6 bases). The CDR3 sequence is 13 residues long. Per the germline V gene, CDR1 is SQVTM and CDR2 is ANQGSEA. V was pared by 4 bases and J by 1 base, with 10 bases between. The CDR3 reads CSVAGTSQETQYF. CDR3 bases: TGCAGCGTTGCTGGGACATCCCAAGAGACCCAGTACTTC.

About this clonotype: Being one base from a much bigger clone, this may be a read error. The chain joins TRBV6-5 to TRBJ1-6, with 7 bases matching TRBD1. The CDR3 covers 16 residues. CDR1 and CDR2 (germline): MNHEY, SVGAGI. The CDR3 protein is CASTDGPRQGTSPPHF. In DNA, the CDR3 is TGTGCCAGCACCGACGGCCCTCGACAGGGTACTTCACCCCCCCACTTT.

The chain employs TRBV15 and TRBJ1-2, with TRBD1 matching 10 bases. This CDR3 spans 15 amino acids. Germline CDR1 reads LNHNV; CDR2 reads YYDKDF (reference sequence). J lost 3 bases, V lost 1 base, and 2 bases had no gene match. CDR3 in amino acids: CATSRGTGGDYGYTF. In DNA, the CDR3 is TGTGCCACCAGCAGAGGGACAGGGGGTGACTATGGCTACACCTTC.

This chain uses TRBV19 with TRBJ1-6; D gene uncertain. CDR1 and CDR2 from the germline V gene are LNHDA and SQIVND (reference sequence). The CDR3 covers 14 residues. V was shortened by 5 bases and J by 7 bases, with 12 bases between the two germline ends. DNA for the CDR3: TGTGCCAGTAGTTTCGCGACGGAGAATTCACCCCTCCACTTT. Translation: CASSFATENSPLHF.